This is a list of T cell receptor beta chains from one sample in a study of response to subunit inactivated influenza vaccine. TCRdb processed the RT-PCR reads anew with MiXCR; each CDR3 protein has one entry. This table holds under 550,000 distinct CDR3 sequences, under 8.5% found once. Sequencing was performed on PBMCs from blood, taken around 2 years after vaccination. These receptors were obtained from a man in his fifties or sixties who received an inactivated influenza vaccine. CDR3s include the opening cysteine and the closing phenylalanine or tryptophan. D genes are given only for firm matches. The size of a clone is reported for some rows only, either as once, few or many, or as a class for expanded clones.

TRBD1,TRBJ2-3,many,TRBV12-3/TRBV12-4,TGTGCCAGCAGCCCCGGGACAGGGTTTGGGCAGTATTTT,CASSPGTGFGQYF
.,TRBJ2-3,many,TRBV4-2,TGTGCCAGCAGCCAACCCCCCGTGGGCGGGGCGGCCAAGACGCAGTATTTT,CASSQPPVGGAAKTQYF
.,TRBJ2-7,many,TRBV10-2,TGCGCCAGCAGTCCCGGGGGACAGAGCTACGAGCAGTACTTC,CASSPGGQSYEQYF
.,TRBJ2-2,many,TRBV7-4,TGTGCCAGCAGTTCCGGTGGGTTCAGGCCGAACACCGGGGAGCTGTTTTTT,CASSSGGFRPNTGELFF
.,TRBJ2-7,few,TRBV5-6,TGTGCCAGCAGCTTGGAGAATACAGGGCTACCGAGCTCCTACGAGCAGTACTTC,CASSLENTGLPSSYEQYF
.,TRBJ2-3,many,TRBV5-1,TGCGCCAGCAGCTTGGTCTCCTTAACGACCGATACGCAGTATTTT,CASSLVSLTTDTQYF
.,TRBJ1-6,many,TRBV12-3/TRBV12-4,TGTGCCAGTAAGCAAGCAGGGTTCAATTCACCCCTCCACTTT,CASKQAGFNSPLHF
.,TRBJ1-2,.,TRBV12-3/TRBV12-4,TGTGCCAGCAGTTTAAGGGCTGCCTATGGCTACACCTTC,CASSLRAAYGYTF
TRBD2,TRBJ2-2,many,TRBV5-1,TGCGCCAGCAGCCGCGCTTGGCTAGCGGCCGGGGAGCTGTTTTTT,CASSRAWLAAGELFF
TRBD1,TRBJ2-7,many,TRBV5-1,TGCGCCAGCAGGGCAGGGGGCGACGAGCAGTACTTC,CASRAGGDEQYF
TRBD1,TRBJ2-2,few,TRBV4-3,TGCGCCAGCAGCCAAAGTGACAGGGACGGCACCGGGGAGCTGTTTTTT,CASSQSDRDGTGELFF
TRBD1,TRBJ1-4,.,TRBV6-2/TRBV6-3,TGTGCCAGCAGTACCGGGACAGGTTTCTCCTATAATGAAAAACTGTTTTTT,CASSTGTGFSYNEKLFF
.,TRBJ1-2,few,TRBV28,TGTGCCGTCACCGATAACTATGGCTACACCTTC,CAVTDNYGYTF
TRBD1,TRBJ2-1,.,TRBV2,TGTGCCAGCAGCGCCGAGGGACAGGGAGGCAATGAGCAGTTCTTC,CASSAEGQGGNEQFF
TRBD1,TRBJ2-3,few,TRBV12-3/TRBV12-4,TGTGCCAGCAGTACCTCCGGGACAGGGTCAGATACGCAGTATTTT,CASSTSGTGSDTQYF
TRBD1,TRBJ2-1,few,TRBV18,TGTGCCAGCTCACCCCGGACAGGGGGCTTCTCCTACAATGAGCAGTTCTTC,CASSPRTGGFSYNEQFF
.,TRBJ2-7,few,TRBV5-8,TGTGCCAGCAGCTTGGAGGGTCCGGGTCGGATAGGGTACGAGCAGTACTTC,CASSLEGPGRIGYEQYF
.,TRBJ1-3,few,TRBV6-5,TGTGCCAGCAGTTACAAAGTCTCTGGAAACACCATATATTTT,CASSYKVSGNTIYF
TRBD2,TRBJ2-3,many,TRBV28,TGTGCCAGCAGTGGGACTAGCGGGGGGCCATATCGGACAGATACGCAGTATTTT,CASSGTSGGPYRTDTQYF
.,TRBJ2-5,many,TRBV12-3/TRBV12-4,TGTGCCAGCAGACCCGGACAGATTCAAGAGACCCAGTACTTC,CASRPGQIQETQYF